A single T cell receptor beta chain is shown here with its context. PCR used 60 Vbeta primers and 13 Jbeta primers. The data were produced by immunoSEQ multiplex PCR, yet TCRdb's version contains in-frame clones alone and is incomplete. The sample carries more than 90,000 clones, approximately 74% recorded once. With 1 base removed from V and 8 bases from J, the gap between germline ends came to 14 bases. CDR3 length equals 14 residues. Germline CDR1 reads LNHDA; CDR2 reads SQIVND (reference sequence). This entry belongs to a study of cytomegalovirus exposure and HLA in healthy donors. This receptor was obtained from a woman in her 50s in good health and CMV-seropositive. The sequencing input was PBMCs. This rearrangement joins TRBV19 to TRBJ1-2; D is undetermined. CDR3 sequence: CASSIVSFAGGYTF. The DNA for the CDR3 is TGTGCCAGTAGTATAGTCAGTTTTGCGGGAGGCTACACCTTC.